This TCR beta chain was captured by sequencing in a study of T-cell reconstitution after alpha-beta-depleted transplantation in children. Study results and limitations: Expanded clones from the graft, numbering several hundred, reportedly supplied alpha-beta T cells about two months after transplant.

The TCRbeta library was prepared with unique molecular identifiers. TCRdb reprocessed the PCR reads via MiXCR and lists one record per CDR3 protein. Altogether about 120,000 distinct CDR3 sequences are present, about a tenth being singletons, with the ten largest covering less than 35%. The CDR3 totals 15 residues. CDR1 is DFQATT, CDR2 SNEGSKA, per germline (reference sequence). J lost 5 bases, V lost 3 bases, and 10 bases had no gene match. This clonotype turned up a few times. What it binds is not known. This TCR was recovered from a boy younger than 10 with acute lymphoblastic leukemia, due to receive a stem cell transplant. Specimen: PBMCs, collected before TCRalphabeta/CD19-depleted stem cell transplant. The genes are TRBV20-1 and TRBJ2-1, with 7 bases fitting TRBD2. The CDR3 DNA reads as TGCAGTGCTAGGATTCCTAGCGGTAGGGACAATGAGCAGTTCTTC. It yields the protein CSARIPSGRDNEQFF.